This entry concerns a single T cell receptor (beta chain). Its target is unknown. The donors were adults (healthy and HIV-negative) with no recent acute infections or vaccinations. Clones were read by immunoSEQ multiplex PCR, and TCRdb kept only the in-frame ones, dropping some. The sample comprises fewer than 1.8 million clones, 98% to 99% of which are singletons, and 0.36% rests with the top ten. This specimen belongs to a study of shared clonotypes between healthy human individuals. Study as a whole: The study used three CD4 naive, three CD4 memory, two CD8 naive and one CD8 memory plate per donor. Findings and limits, study-wide: Rarefaction showed sorted-subset sequencing was incomplete despite large depth.

The sample comprised naive CD4+ T cells sorted from blood. Specified subset: CD45RA+ positively selected. The sequence derives from a young man in good health.

This CDR3 reads CSASFDEQYF. CDR3 DNA: TGCAGTGCTAGTTTTGACGAGCAGTACTTC. The chain has TRBV20-1 and TRBJ2-7; no clear D gene. This CDR3 has 10 residues. V lost 3 bases and J 5 bases, leaving 5 bases between the germline ends. The germline V gene encodes CDR1 DFQATT and CDR2 SNEGSKA (reference sequence).